The next 25 T cell receptor beta chains were all read from a single sample in a study of blood T cell repertoires in COVID-19. Method: immunoSEQ multiplex PCR; TCRdb's copy keeps in-frame clones and lacks some. The sample contains under 200,000 clones, 80% to 85% of which appear only once. Sequencing was performed on peripheral blood. Receptors were obtained from an older man with active or convalescent COVID-19.

This rearrangement joins TRBV7-2 to TRBJ1-6, with D possibly matching TRBD1 (5 bases). This CDR3 comprises 15 residues. The V and J ends lost 5 bases and 7 bases respectively, with 15 bases between them. Germline V gene sequence: CDR1 SGHTA, CDR2 FQGNSA. This CDR3 reads CASSPGGGPNSPLHF. For the CDR3, the DNA is TGTGCCAGCAGCCCCGGGGGGGGACCCAATTCACCCCTCCACTTT.

This chain connects TRBV27 to TRBJ1-3; 8 positions agree with TRBD1. After removal of 2 bases from V and 0 bases from J, the junction contained 9 bases not matched to a gene. The CDR3 contains 18 residues. CDR1 MNHEY and CDR2 SMNVEV come from the germline V gene (reference sequence). The CDR3 here is CASSLSWTGKFSGNTIYF. The CDR3 nucleotides read TGTGCCAGCAGTTTAAGCTGGACAGGGAAATTCTCTGGAAACACCATATATTTT.

V and J are TRBV28 and TRBJ2-3; D might be TRBD2 (5 bases). The length of the CDR3 is 14 residues. Trimming shortened V by 6 bases and J by 0 bases, and 10 bases separated the two germline ends. Germline V gene sequence: CDR1 MDHEN, CDR2 SYDVKM. This CDR3 reads CASSRTPSTDTQYF. CDR3 bases: TGTGCCAGCAGCCGGACTCCTAGCACAGATACGCAGTATTTT.

V and J are TRBV24-1 and TRBJ2-2; 10 bases line up with TRBD2. In germline, CDR1 is KGHDR, CDR2 SFDVKD. The CDR3 consists of 19 residues. Trimming cost V 3 bases and J 2 bases; bases outside gene matches: 11. The CDR3 bases are TGTGCCACCAGTGATACCTCGGGAGCGGGAGGGCCCAACACCGGGGAGCTGTTTTTT. The encoded protein is CATSDTSGAGGPNTGELFF.

The chain couples TRBV19 to TRBJ2-1; 8 nucleotides align to TRBD1. The CDR3 covers 15 residues. V shed 4 bases, J shed 6 bases, and the junction held 8 bases outside the gene matches. Germline loops: CDR1 LNHDA, CDR2 SQIVND (reference sequence). CDR3 protein: CASSTQGASGNEQFF. The CDR3 nucleotides are TGTGCCAGTAGTACCCAGGGGGCATCGGGCAATGAGCAGTTCTTC. Variable domain in full (rest from reference TRBV19 and TRBJ2-1): DGGITQSPKYLFRKEGQNVTLSCEQNLNHDAMYWYRQDPGQGLRLIYYSQIVNDFQKGDIAEGYSVSREKKESFPLTVTSAQKNPTAFYLCASSTQGASGNEQFFGPGTRLTVL.

The V gene is TRBV28, the J gene TRBJ2-4; TRBD1 is a possible D gene (5 bases). This CDR3 spans 15 amino acids. Looked up from germline, CDR1 is MDHEN and CDR2 is SYDVKM. V dropped 0 bases and J dropped 4 bases, with 10 bases sitting between them. The CDR3 coding sequence is TGTGCCAGCAGTTTATGGGGGCGTGAAAAAAACATTCAGTACTTC. Its protein product is CASSLWGREKNIQYF.

The chain employs TRBV6-2 or TRBV6-3 and TRBJ2-7; possible D gene TRBD1, 6 bases. V lost 4 bases, J lost 3 bases, and 10 bases lay in between. The germline V gene has CDR1 MNHEY and CDR2 SVGEGT. The CDR3 loop spans 13 amino acids. CDR3 DNA sequence: TGTGCCAGCAGTTCTCAGGACAGCTACGAGCAGTACTTC. This codes for CASSSQDSYEQYF.

The rearrangement uses TRBV27 and TRBJ2-1; 8 positions match TRBD1. This CDR3 is 15 amino acids long. Germline V gives CDR1 MNHEY, CDR2 SMNVEV (reference sequence). Trimming cost V 4 bases and J 2 bases; bases outside gene matches: 4. The CDR3 region has the DNA TGTGCCAGCAGTTCCGACAGGGGCCCCTACAATGAGCAGTTCTTC. Protein product: CASSSDRGPYNEQFF.

V and J are TRBV25-1 and TRBJ2-3; D is perhaps TRBD1 (6 bases). Germline lookup yields CDR1 MGHDK and CDR2 SYGVNS. CDR3 length: 11 amino acids. V lost 6 bases, J lost 6 bases, and 7 bases lay in between. CDR3 residues: CASRRGDTQYF. The CDR3 DNA follows: TGTGCCAGCAGGAGGGGGGATACGCAGTATTTT.

This clone was seen at least ten times. The chain links TRBV5-6 to TRBJ1-2, with a possible D match to TRBD1 (5 bases). Trimming cost V 1 base and J 5 bases, with 21 bases left between them. The CDR3 length is 17 residues. Germline V gene lookup returns CDR1 SGHDT and CDR2 YYEEEE. This CDR3 reads CASSLWSLRDWIYGYTF. The CDR3, as DNA: TGTGCCAGCAGCTTGTGGAGCCTGCGGGACTGGATTTATGGCTACACCTTC. The full variable domain, rest sourced from reference TRBV5-6 and TRBJ1-2, is DAGVTQSPTHLIKTRGQQVTLRCSPKSGHDTVSWYQQALGQGPQFIFQYYEEEERQRGNFPDRFSGHQFPNYSSELNVNALLLGDSALYLCASSLWSLRDWIYGYTFGSGTRLTVV.

The chain is built from TRBV15 and TRBJ2-2; 8 bases line up with TRBD1. There are 15 residues in the CDR3. The ends lost 0 bases at V and 6 bases at J; junction bases unmatched: 3. Germline V gene lookup returns CDR1 LNHNV and CDR2 YYDKDF (reference sequence). CDR3 coding DNA: TGTGCCACCAGCAGAGAAGGCAGGGGGCCCGGGGAGCTGTTTTTT. Translated: CATSREGRGPGELFF.

The chain links TRBV19 to TRBJ2-2, with 11 bases identical to TRBD2. The J segment lost 4 bases and the V segment lost 6 bases, leaving 7 bases of the junction unmatched. From germline, CDR1 is LNHDA and CDR2 SQIVND (reference sequence). The CDR3 covers 16 residues. The CDR3: CASRWTSGPSTGELFF. The CDR3 region has the DNA TGTGCCAGTAGATGGACTAGCGGGCCCTCCACCGGGGAGCTGTTTTTT.

V usage is TRBV24-1 and J usage is TRBJ2-1; tentatively, D is TRBD2 (6 bases). CDR1 KGHDR and CDR2 SFDVKD come from the germline V gene. V was clipped by 4 bases and J by 5 bases, with 17 bases between them. The CDR3 loop spans 16 amino acids. The CDR3 loop is CATSEALARGHNEQFF. For the CDR3, the DNA is TGTGCCACCAGTGAGGCACTAGCACGGGGTCACAATGAGCAGTTCTTC.

The genes are TRBV9 and TRBJ1-2, with 11 bases fitting TRBD1. Trimming at V came to 4 bases and at J to 5 bases, leaving 16 bases not matched to a gene. The CDR3 spans 18 residues. In germline, CDR1 is SGDLS, CDR2 YYNGEE. CDR3 amino acids: CASSSLDRGRFNYYGYTF. CDR3 coding DNA: TGTGCCAGCAGCTCTCTGGACAGGGGGCGCTTCAACTATTATGGCTACACCTTC.

J is TRBJ2-7 and V is TRBV27; a possible D gene is TRBD1 (6 bases). This CDR3 spans 13 amino acids. Germline V lookup: CDR1 MNHEY, CDR2 SMNVEV (reference sequence). V dropped 3 bases and J dropped 7 bases, with 13 bases sitting between them. CDR3 sequence reads: CASSLGWGQEQYF. The CDR3 coding sequence is TGTGCCAGCAGTTTGGGTTGGGGGCAGGAGCAGTACTTC.

This chain uses TRBV30 with TRBJ2-5; a weak D match, TRBD1 (6 bases). The length of the CDR3 is 16 residues. V gave up 0 bases and J gave up 5 bases, with 19 bases separating them. Germline V gene sequence: CDR1 GTSNPN, CDR2 SVGIG (reference sequence). The CDR3 nucleotides read TGTGCCTGGAGTGTACGCGATGGGGGCCCAACGGAGACCCAGTACTTC. This codes for CAWSVRDGGPTETQYF.

As to this clone: Without the conserved terminal phenylalanine or tryptophan, this CDR3 likely stems from a read error. This rearrangement joins TRBV4-3 to TRBJ1-2; D is possibly TRBD1 (5 bases). V shed 5 bases and J shed 3 bases, with 19 bases lying between them. The CDR3 spans 16 residues. Germline loops: CDR1 LGHNA, CDR2 YSLEER. The CDR3 loop reads CASSSPPGSLDYGYTL. In DNA, the CDR3 is TGCGCCAGCAGCTCGCCACCAGGGTCCCTGGACTATGGCTACACCCTC.

The rearrangement uses TRBV4-1 and TRBJ1-1, with a possible D match to TRBD1 (5 bases). Germline CDR1 and CDR2: MGHRA and YSYEKL. This CDR3 contains 14 residues. V dropped 3 bases and J dropped 0 bases, with 8 bases sitting between them. The CDR3 sequence: CASSHPGLNTEAFF. The DNA for the CDR3 is TGCGCCAGCAGCCACCCAGGGTTGAACACTGAAGCTTTCTTT.

This rearrangement joins TRBV7-9 to TRBJ1-2; TRBD1 matches 7 bases. With 7 bases clipped from V and 6 bases from J, the junction kept 11 bases outside the gene matches. CDR3 length: 14 amino acids. Germline CDR1 reads SEHNR; CDR2 reads FQNEAQ (reference sequence). DNA for the CDR3: TGTGCCAGCATCTTGACAGGGAATTACGATGGCTACACCTTC. This translates into CASILTGNYDGYTF.

The V gene is TRBV12-3 or TRBV12-4, the J gene TRBJ2-1; a possible D gene is TRBD2 (5 bases). CDR3 length: 11 amino acids. Trimming shortened V by 8 bases and J by 3 bases, and 5 bases separated the two germline ends. Here the CDR3 reads CASGSYNEQFF. In nucleotides, the CDR3 is TGTGCCAGCGGGAGCTACAATGAGCAGTTCTTC.

This chain connects TRBV12-3 or TRBV12-4 to TRBJ1-5, with 7 bases matching TRBD1. V lost 6 bases, J lost 11 bases, and 7 bases stayed unmatched. CDR3 size: 12 residues. Here the CDR3 DNA reads TGTGCCAGCAGGGTTACAGGGGCGGCCCAGCATTTT. This gives the protein CASRVTGAAQHF.

The gene calls are TRBV11-2 and TRBJ1-2, with no clear D. The CDR3 has 14 amino acids. In germline, CDR1 is SGHAT, CDR2 FQNNGV. Trimming took 5 bases from V and 1 from J, leaving 11 bases between them. CDR3 in DNA: TGTGCCAGCAGCCTCCAGTTGGTTAACTATGGCTACACCTTC. Protein: CASSLQLVNYGYTF.

This sequence joins TRBV5-1 and TRBJ2-6; 8 nucleotides match TRBD2. Germline-derived CDR1 and CDR2 are SGHRS and YFSETQ. The CDR3 has 16 residues. Trimming removed 0 bases from V and 3 bases from J; junction bases left unmatched: 2. The CDR3 sequence is CASSLGAGDGANVLTF. CDR3 in DNA: TGCGCCAGCAGCTTGGGAGCGGGGGATGGGGCCAACGTCCTGACTTTC.

This chain connects TRBV28 to TRBJ1-2; D is unclear. This CDR3 has 13 residues. CDR1 and CDR2 (germline): MDHEN, SYDVKM. Trimming pared 8 bases from V and 10 bases from J, leaving 20 bases between. CDR3 sequence reads: CASLRGQEGVYTF. The CDR3 DNA sequence: TGTGCCAGCCTCCGAGGGCAGGAAGGTGTCTACACCTTC.

V and J are TRBV28 and TRBJ2-2; D is ambiguous. The germline V gene encodes CDR1 MDHEN and CDR2 SYDVKM. The CDR3 sequence is 13 residues long. V was trimmed by 8 bases and J by 6 bases, leaving 13 bases between them. This chain's CDR3 is CASFYPNSGELFF. The CDR3 DNA sequence: TGTGCCAGCTTCTACCCAAATTCCGGGGAGCTGTTTTTT.